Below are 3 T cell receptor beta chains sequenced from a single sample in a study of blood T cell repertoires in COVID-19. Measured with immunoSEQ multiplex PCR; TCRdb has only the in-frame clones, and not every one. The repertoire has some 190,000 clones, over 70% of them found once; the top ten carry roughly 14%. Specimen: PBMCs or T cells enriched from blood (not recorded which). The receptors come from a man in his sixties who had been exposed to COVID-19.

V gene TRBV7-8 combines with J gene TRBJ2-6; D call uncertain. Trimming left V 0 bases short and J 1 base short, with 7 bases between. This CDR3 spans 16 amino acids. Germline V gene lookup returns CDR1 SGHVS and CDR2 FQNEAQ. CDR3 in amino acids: CASSLAPFSGANVLTF. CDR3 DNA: TGTGCCAGCAGCTTAGCCCCTTTTTCTGGGGCCAACGTCCTGACTTTC.

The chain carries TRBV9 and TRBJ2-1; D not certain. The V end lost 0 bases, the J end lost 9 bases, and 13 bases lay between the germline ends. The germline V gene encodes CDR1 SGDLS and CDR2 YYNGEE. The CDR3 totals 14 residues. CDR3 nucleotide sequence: TGTGCCAGCAGCGTAGCTCGAACGGAGAGTGAGCAGTTCTTC. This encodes CASSVARTESEQFF.

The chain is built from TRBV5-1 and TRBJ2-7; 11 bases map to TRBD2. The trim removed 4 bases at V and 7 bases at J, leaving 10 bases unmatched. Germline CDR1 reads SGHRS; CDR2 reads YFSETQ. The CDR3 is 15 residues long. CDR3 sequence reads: CASSPIAGGPGEQYF. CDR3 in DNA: TGCGCCAGCAGCCCAATAGCGGGAGGGCCGGGGGAGCAGTACTTC.